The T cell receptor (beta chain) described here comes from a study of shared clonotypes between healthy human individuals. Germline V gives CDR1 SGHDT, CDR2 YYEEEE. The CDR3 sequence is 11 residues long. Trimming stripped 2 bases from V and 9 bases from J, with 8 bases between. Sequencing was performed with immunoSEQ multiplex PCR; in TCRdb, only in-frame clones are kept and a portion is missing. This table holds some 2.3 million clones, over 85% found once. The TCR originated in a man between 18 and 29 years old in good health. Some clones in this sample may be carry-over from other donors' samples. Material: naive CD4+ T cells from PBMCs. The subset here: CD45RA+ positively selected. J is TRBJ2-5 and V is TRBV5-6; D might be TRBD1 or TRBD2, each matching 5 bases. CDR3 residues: CASSLRGAQYF. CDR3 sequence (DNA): TGTGCCAGCAGCTTAAGGGGAGCCCAGTACTTC.